The clone carrying this T cell receptor (beta chain) occurred once. Clones were read by immunoSEQ multiplex PCR, and TCRdb kept only the in-frame ones, dropping some. The sample has 150,000 to 200,000 clones; around nine tenths are singletons. The data originate from a study of T cell responses to AZD1222 COVID-19 vaccine. This CDR3 comprises 16 residues. Germline V gene data show CDR1 as KGHSH and CDR2 as LQKENI. Trimming cost V 2 bases and J 4 bases, with 17 bases left between them. V is TRBV18 and J is TRBJ1-2; the D gene is possibly TRBD1 (5 bases). The input for sequencing was peripheral blood, taken 28 days after the second AZD1222 dose. The sequence came from an adult who received the AZD1222 COVID-19 vaccine. The CDR3 loop reads CASSPASQERSYGYTF. CDR3 coding DNA: TGTGCCAGCTCACCAGCATCACAGGAGAGGAGCTATGGCTACACCTTC. The full variable domain, in which reference TRBV18 and TRBJ1-2 provide the parts outside the CDR3, is NAGVMQNPRHLVRRRGQEARLRCSPMKGHSHVYWYRQLPEEGLKFMVYLQKENIIDESGMPKERFSAEFPKEGPSILRIQQVVRGDSAAYFCASSPASQERSYGYTFGSGTRLTVV.